These 32 T cell receptor beta chains were all obtained from the same sample, sequenced in a study of T-cell memory formation after mild COVID-19. Via MiXCR, TCRdb re-called the 5' RACE reads, giving one row per CDR3 protein. The data show 300,000 to 400,000 distinct CDR3 sequences, over 10% seen once. Source material: PBMCs or a T cell subset sorted from them (not recorded which). These receptors were taken from a man aged 18 to 29 who had mild COVID-19 (a few samples of this study predate the infection). Cell type and time point are not known.

V gene TRBV10-3 combines with J gene TRBJ1-2; D may be TRBD1 (6 bases). Germline V gives CDR1 ENHRY, CDR2 SYGVKD. CDR3 length equals 11 residues. V was shortened by 4 bases and J by 8 bases, with 8 bases between the two germline ends. CDR3 coding DNA: TGTGCCATCAGTGCAGGGGAGGGCTACACCTTC. Translation gives CAISAGEGYTF.

The chain uses TRBV4-2 and TRBJ1-2; D is perhaps TRBD1 (6 bases). V was trimmed by 3 bases and J by 2 bases, leaving 19 bases between them. Germline CDR1 reads LGHNA; CDR2 reads YNFKEQ. This CDR3 has 17 residues. CDR3 DNA: TGTGCCAGCAGCCATCGAGAGGGCGGGACATCCAACTATGGCTACACCTTC. Amino acid sequence: CASSHREGGTSNYGYTF.

This chain connects TRBV4-3 to TRBJ2-2; D ambiguous. The CDR3 extends over 13 amino acids. The V gene lost 0 bases and the J gene lost 11 bases, with 10 bases spanning the gap. Germline lookup yields CDR1 LGHNA and CDR2 YSLEER. CDR3 coding DNA: TGCGCCAGCAGCCAAGATTTGCCGCTCGAGCTGTTTTTT. Its translation is CASSQDLPLELFF.

The V gene is TRBV5-1, the J gene TRBJ1-2, with D unclear. The V gene's germline CDR1 is SGHRS and CDR2 YFSETQ. V lost 4 bases to trimming and J lost 5 bases, with 18 bases between them. This CDR3 comprises 15 residues. CDR3 bases: TGCGCCAGCAGCCCGGTCCCAGGTATAGGTTATGGCTACACCTTC. Translated, it gives CASSPVPGIGYGYTF.

The rearrangement uses TRBV3-1 and TRBJ1-2; no reliable D call. There are 16 residues in the CDR3. V was cut by 0 bases and J by 0 bases, with 11 bases left in between. Germline V gene data show CDR1 as LGHDT and CDR2 as YNNKEL (reference sequence). As DNA, the CDR3 is TGTGCCAGCAGCCAAGATAGGACCCCAACTAACTATGGCTACACCTTC. It encodes CASSQDRTPTNYGYTF.

A few counts support this clonotype. The chain's CDR3 is CASSLGQVNEQFF. CDR3 nucleotide sequence: TGTGCCAGCAGCTTGGGACAGGTGAATGAGCAGTTCTTC. The chain combines TRBV11-2 with TRBJ2-1, with 8 bases that match TRBD1. With V trimmed by 3 bases and J by 7 bases, 2 bases remained unmatched. This CDR3 contains 13 residues. CDR1 is SGHAT and CDR2 is FQNNGV in the germline V gene.

The chain is built from TRBV7-9 and TRBJ2-7, with TRBD2 matching over 7 bases. V was pared by 1 base and J by 3 bases, with 6 bases of the junction left unmatched. Looked up from germline, CDR1 is SEHNR and CDR2 is FQNEAQ (reference sequence). The CDR3 has 15 amino acids. The CDR3 sequence is CASSLVQGGNYEQYF. The CDR3 DNA reads as TGTGCCAGCAGCTTAGTCCAGGGAGGGAACTACGAGCAGTACTTC.

Only a few counts were recorded for this clonotype. This chain connects TRBV12-3 or TRBV12-4 to TRBJ2-1; D might be TRBD1 or TRBD2, each matching 5 bases. V was cut by 5 bases and J by 4 bases, with 12 bases left in between. CDR3 length: 14 residues. In DNA, the CDR3 is TGTGCCAGCAGTATAGGGGACGGATACAATGAGCAGTTCTTC. It encodes CASSIGDGYNEQFF.

In this sample, this clonotype turned up a few times. The CDR3 coding sequence is TGCGCCAGCAGCCAAGAAGCCTCTTATGGCTACACCTTC. It specifies CASSQEASYGYTF. The V call is TRBV4-3, the J call TRBJ1-2, with D uncertain. The V end was cut by 0 bases, the J end by 5 bases, with 7 bases between. The CDR3 totals 13 residues. Germline assignment: CDR1 LGHNA and CDR2 YSLEER.

This clonotype was observed a few times. This chain links TRBV15 with TRBJ1-2, with D tentatively TRBD1 (5 bases). Trimming took 4 bases from V and 6 from J, leaving 15 bases between them. Per the germline V gene, CDR1 is LNHNV and CDR2 is YYDKDF (reference sequence). The CDR3 runs to 14 residues. CDR3 DNA sequence: TGTGCCACCAGCATATCCGGGGCTTTCCATGGCTACACCTTC. Its protein product is CATSISGAFHGYTF. Looking up the rest from reference TRBV15 and TRBJ1-2 gives the full variable domain: DAMVIQNPRYQVTQFGKPVTLSCSQTLNHNVMYWYQQKSSQAPKLLFHYYDKDFNNEADTPDNFQSRRPNTSFCFLDIRSPGLGDTAMYLCATSISGAFHGYTFGSGTRLTVV.

This rearrangement joins TRBV11-3 to TRBJ2-7; D is tentatively TRBD1 or TRBD2 (6 bases each). V was shortened by 3 bases and J by 2 bases, with 17 bases between the two germline ends. Germline CDR1 and CDR2: SGHNT and YENEEA. There are 16 residues in the CDR3. In DNA, the CDR3 is TGTGCCAGCAGCTTTCCTGGTTCGGGGGCCCCCTACGAGCAGTACTTC. Translating it yields CASSFPGSGAPYEQYF.

This chain joins TRBV5-5 and TRBJ2-3; D unresolved. Germline assignment: CDR1 SGHKS and CDR2 YYEKEE (reference sequence). V was trimmed by 2 bases and J by 0 bases, leaving 13 bases between them. The CDR3 has 16 residues. In nucleotides, the CDR3 is TGTGCCAGCAGCTTAGGTATAGGGTTTAGCACAGATACGCAGTATTTT. Protein: CASSLGIGFSTDTQYF. Using reference TRBV5-5 and TRBJ2-3 for the parts outside the CDR3, the full variable domain is DAGVTQSPTHLIKTRGQQVTLRCSPISGHKSVSWYQQVLGQGPQFIFQYYEKEERGRGNFPDRFSARQFPNYSSELNVNALLLGDSALYLCASSLGIGFSTDTQYFGPGTRLTVL.

This clonotype is a singleton in its sample. The chain recombines TRBV5-1 with TRBJ1-1, with a tentative D call TRBD1 (6 bases). This CDR3 region has 15 residues. CDR1 and CDR2 (germline): SGHRS, YFSETQ. Trimming stripped 4 bases from V and 5 bases from J, with 18 bases between. The DNA for the CDR3 is TGCGCCAGCAGCCCCGCGGGGGGCGATGGAACTGAAGCTTTCTTT. Translated: CASSPAGGDGTEAFF. Looking up the rest from reference TRBV5-1 and TRBJ1-1 gives the full variable domain: KAGVTQTPRYLIKTRGQQVTLSCSPISGHRSVSWYQQTPGQGLQFLFEYFSETQRNKGNFPGRFSGRQFSNSRSEMNVSTLELGDSALYLCASSPAGGDGTEAFFGQGTRLTVV.

The table lists this clonotype with many counts. The chain uses TRBV5-1 and TRBJ2-3; TRBD1 might be the D (5 bases). The germline V and J ends were trimmed by 0 bases and 4 bases, with 9 bases remaining between them. Germline assignment: CDR1 SGHRS and CDR2 YFSETQ. This CDR3 comprises 14 residues. Here the CDR3 DNA reads TGCGCCAGCAGCTTGGGGGGCAGCTCAGATACGCAGTATTTT. This gives the protein CASSLGGSSDTQYF.

This clonotype has just a few counts. The chain employs TRBV5-1 and TRBJ2-1, with D possibly matching TRBD2 (5 bases). Trimming took 4 bases from V and 13 from J, leaving 21 bases between them. CDR1 and CDR2 (germline): SGHRS, YFSETQ. The CDR3 loop spans 14 amino acids. The CDR3 bases are TGCGCCAGCAGCCCCCGTCGGATTCTAGCTTCCCAGTTCTTC. As protein: CASSPRRILASQFF.

This chain links TRBV7-8 with TRBJ2-5, with TRBD1 as a possible D gene (6 bases). The germline V gene encodes CDR1 SGHVS and CDR2 FQNEAQ. This CDR3 spans 15 amino acids. The ends were cut back, 8 bases at V and 1 base at J, with 17 bases in the middle. In DNA, the CDR3 is TGTGCCAGCGGACAGAGAGAGGCCCGCCAAGAGACCCAGTACTTC. This sequence encodes CASGQREARQETQYF. Full variable domain (rest looked up from reference TRBV7-8 and TRBJ2-5): GAGVSQSPRYKVAKRGQDVALRCDPISGHVSLFWYQQALGQGPEFLTYFQNEAQLDKSGLPSDRFFAERPEGSVSTLKIQRTQQEDSAVYLCASGQREARQETQYFGPGTRLLVL.

Only a few counts were recorded for this clonotype. The genes are TRBV6-6 and TRBJ1-3; weak D call: TRBD1 (6 bases). The V end lost 2 bases, the J end lost 0 bases, and 11 bases lay between the germline ends. Germline V gene sequence: CDR1 MNHNY, CDR2 SVGAGI (reference sequence). The CDR3 is made up of 16 amino acids. The CDR3 sequence: CASSYPGGVSGNTIYF. The CDR3 nucleotides read TGTGCCAGCAGTTACCCTGGGGGCGTCTCTGGAAACACCATATATTTT.

This clonotype has only a few counts. J is TRBJ1-5 and V is TRBV4-3; 7 bases are shared with TRBD1. Unmatched junction bases numbered 8, after V lost 0 bases and J lost 3 bases. The CDR3 is 17 amino acids. Germline CDR1 is LGHNA and CDR2 is YSLEER. CDR3 bases: TGCGCCAGCAGCCAAGATGTCGACAGGGCATTCAATCAGCCCCAGCATTTT. This gives the protein CASSQDVDRAFNQPQHF.

This rearrangement joins TRBV4-3 to TRBJ2-2, with D perhaps matching TRBD1 (5 bases). This CDR3 has 15 amino acids. Trimming took 0 bases from V and 6 from J, leaving 11 bases between them. CDR1 and CDR2 from the germline V gene are LGHNA and YSLEER. CDR3 amino acids: CASSQDPDIPGELFF. CDR3 coding DNA: TGCGCCAGCAGCCAAGACCCGGACATACCCGGGGAGCTGTTTTTT.

This chain uses TRBV12-3 or TRBV12-4 with TRBJ1-5; D ambiguous. V was pared by 3 bases and J by 7 bases, with 13 bases between. The CDR3 length is 14 residues. CDR3 nucleotide sequence: TGTGCCAGCAGTTTTATGAGGGTAGGCCAGCCCCAGCATTTT. Translation: CASSFMRVGQPQHF.

J is TRBJ2-5 and V is TRBV6-7; D call uncertain. TRBV6-7 is an open reading frame whose function is uncertain. With 10 bases removed from V and 5 bases from J, the gap between germline ends came to 8 bases. The length of the CDR3 is 10 residues. CDR3 sequence (DNA): TGTGCCACAACGAAGGAGACCCAGTACTTC. This gives the protein CATTKETQYF.

This clonotype was counted a few times. In DNA form, the CDR3 reads TGCGCCAGCAGCCGTAATTGGGATCAAGAGACCCAGTACTTC. Amino acids: CASSRNWDQETQYF. This chain joins TRBV5-1 and TRBJ2-5; D not resolved. The CDR3 consists of 14 residues. The germline gives CDR1 SGHRS, CDR2 YFSETQ. With 4 bases removed from V and 2 bases from J, the gap between germline ends came to 12 bases.

There are a few counts of this clonotype. J is TRBJ2-5 and V is TRBV18; weak D call: TRBD2 (6 bases). Germline V gene data show CDR1 as KGHSH and CDR2 as LQKENI. The V gene lost 2 bases and the J gene lost 3 bases, with 10 bases spanning the gap. This CDR3 is built from 14 residues. The CDR3, as DNA: TGTGCCAGCTCACCAGTCCCGGGGGAAGAGACCCAGTACTTC. This codes for CASSPVPGEETQYF.

This clonotype showed up just a few times. The chain recombines TRBV7-9 with TRBJ2-1; no definite D call. The CDR3 has 14 amino acids. Germline CDR1 reads SEHNR; CDR2 reads FQNEAQ (reference sequence). V was shortened by 1 base and J by 6 bases, with 10 bases between the two germline ends. CDR3 protein: CASSLVGLGNEQFF. The CDR3 nucleotides read TGTGCCAGCAGCTTAGTGGGCCTGGGCAATGAGCAGTTCTTC.

The chain links TRBV29-1 to TRBJ1-2, with D unresolved. CDR3 length: 11 residues. V lost 0 bases and J 12 bases, leaving 11 bases between the germline ends. Germline lookup yields CDR1 SQVTM and CDR2 ANQGSEA. The CDR3 nucleotides read TGCAGCGTTGAAGATCCTGGCGTCCACACCTTC. Amino acids: CSVEDPGVHTF.

This clonotype was seen a handful of times. The CDR3 protein is CASSPGQGGYEQYV. For the CDR3, the DNA is TGTGCCAGCAGTCCGGGACAGGGGGGCTACGAGCAGTACGTC. The chain links TRBV27 to TRBJ2-7, with 11 bases lining up with TRBD1. Germline CDR1 and CDR2: MNHEY and SMNVEV (reference sequence). V gave up 5 bases and J gave up 3 bases; unmatched junction bases: 3. The CDR3 sequence is 14 residues long.

This chain joins TRBV7-9 and TRBJ2-3, with TRBD2 identical over 7 bases. V lost 5 bases, J lost 2 bases, and 10 bases stayed unmatched. In germline, CDR1 is SEHNR, CDR2 FQNEAQ (reference sequence). This CDR3 has 16 amino acids. The CDR3 region is CASSPPGLAVTDTQYF. CDR3 DNA: TGTGCCAGCAGCCCGCCGGGTCTAGCGGTCACAGATACGCAGTATTTT.

This clonotype was observed a handful of times. The genes are TRBV6-6 and TRBJ2-2, with TRBD1 matching 8 bases. J lost 6 bases, V lost 5 bases, and 5 bases had no gene match. Germline values: CDR1 MNHNY, CDR2 SVGAGI (reference sequence). The CDR3 consists of 14 residues. CDR3 in amino acids: CASSPRGLAGELFF. CDR3 DNA: TGTGCCAGCAGTCCCAGGGGGCTAGCCGGGGAGCTGTTTTTT.

This rearrangement joins TRBV7-2 to TRBJ1-1; 8 bases line up with TRBD1. In germline, CDR1 is SGHTA, CDR2 FQGNSA. CDR3 length: 14 amino acids. Germline trimming cut 5 bases from V and 4 bases from J; bases unmatched to any gene: 6. For the CDR3, the DNA is TGTGCCAGCAGCCTAAACAGGGGGAGCACTGAAGCTTTCTTT. This translates into CASSLNRGSTEAFF.

The chain uses TRBV7-9 and TRBJ1-1; tentatively, D is TRBD1 (5 bases). The CDR3 loop spans 16 amino acids. Germline assignment: CDR1 SEHNR and CDR2 FQNEAQ (reference sequence). Deletions cut 3 bases from V and 0 bases from J, with 14 bases between. The CDR3: CASSFFVDSLNTEAFF. The CDR3 coding sequence is TGTGCCAGCAGCTTTTTCGTAGACAGCCTGAACACTGAAGCTTTCTTT. The variable domain in full, completed from reference TRBV7-9 and TRBJ1-1, reads DTGVSQNPRHKITKRGQNVTFRCDPISEHNRLYWYRQTLGQGPEFLTYFQNEAQLEKSRLLSDRFSAERPKGSFSTLEIQRTEQGDSAMYLCASSFFVDSLNTEAFFGQGTRLTVV.

This sequence joins TRBV6-2 or TRBV6-3 and TRBJ2-1; 7 nucleotides align to TRBD2. Germline V lookup: CDR1 MNHEY, CDR2 SVGEGT. J lost 13 bases, V lost 8 bases, and 2 bases had no gene match. The CDR3 has 9 amino acids. CDR3 sequence reads: CASGRGQFF. Written as DNA, the CDR3 is TGTGCCAGCGGGAGGGGACAGTTCTTC.

The V and J genes are TRBV6-2 or TRBV6-3 and TRBJ1-5; D remains unclear. This CDR3 region has 12 residues. Trimming removed 6 bases at V and 7 bases at J, with 10 bases between. CDR1 is MNHEY and CDR2 is SVGEGT in the germline V gene. DNA for the CDR3: TGTGCCAGCAGGGATACCGAACAGCCCCAGCATTTT. Its translation: CASRDTEQPQHF.